This entry is about one T cell receptor (beta chain). The V gene's germline CDR1 is LNHDA and CDR2 SQIVND (reference sequence). The CDR3 has 14 residues. The V end lost 5 bases, the J end lost 5 bases, and 15 bases lay between the germline ends. Treatment described: some 20 received Ad26.COV2.S at low or high dose, single or two shots; 5 received placebo; per-sample allocation not given. Samples came from day 63 after the first vaccine or placebo injection. This sample was taken from a study of Ad26.COV2.S vaccination and SARS-CoV-2 variants. The repertoire was sequenced with immunoSEQ multiplex PCR; TCRdb's copy has only in-frame clones and lacks some. Here the sample spans about 400,000 clones, 88% being singletons.

This material consisted of peripheral blood, taken in a trial of Ad26.COV2.S vaccine versus placebo. The V call is TRBV19, the J call TRBJ1-1; D is unresolved. The receptor was derived from a person between 18 and 59 years old who received the Ad26.COV2.S COVID-19 vaccine or a placebo. Here the CDR3 reads CASSPRSARTEAFF. In DNA form, the CDR3 reads TGTGCCAGTAGTCCCCGTTCGGCTCGGACTGAAGCTTTCTTT.